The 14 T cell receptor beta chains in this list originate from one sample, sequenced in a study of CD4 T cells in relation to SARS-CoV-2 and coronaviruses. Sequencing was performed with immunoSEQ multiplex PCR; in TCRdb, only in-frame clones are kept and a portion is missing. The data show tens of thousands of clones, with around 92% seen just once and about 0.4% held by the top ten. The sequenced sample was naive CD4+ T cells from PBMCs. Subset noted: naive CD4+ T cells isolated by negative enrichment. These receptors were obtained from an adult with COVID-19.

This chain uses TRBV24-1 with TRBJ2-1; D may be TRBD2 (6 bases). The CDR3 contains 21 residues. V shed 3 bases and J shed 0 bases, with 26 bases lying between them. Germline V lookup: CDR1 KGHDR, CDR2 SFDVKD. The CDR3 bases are TGTGCCACCAGTGATCCTTCTACAACACAGCAGCGGGCGGCCTCCTACAATGAGCAGTTCTTC. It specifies CATSDPSTTQQRAASYNEQFF.

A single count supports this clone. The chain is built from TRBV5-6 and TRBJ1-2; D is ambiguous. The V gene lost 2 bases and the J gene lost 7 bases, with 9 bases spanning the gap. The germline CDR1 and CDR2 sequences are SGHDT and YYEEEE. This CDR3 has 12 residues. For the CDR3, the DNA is TGTGCCAGCAGCTTAATACGGTCTGGCTACACCTTC. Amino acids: CASSLIRSGYTF.

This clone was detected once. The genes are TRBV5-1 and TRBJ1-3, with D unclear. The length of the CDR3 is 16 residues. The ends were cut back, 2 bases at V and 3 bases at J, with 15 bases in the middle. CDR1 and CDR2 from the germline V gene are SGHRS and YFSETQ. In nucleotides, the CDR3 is TGCGCCAGCAGCTTTGTCGGCACGAAGGATGGAAACACCATATATTTT. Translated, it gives CASSFVGTKDGNTIYF.

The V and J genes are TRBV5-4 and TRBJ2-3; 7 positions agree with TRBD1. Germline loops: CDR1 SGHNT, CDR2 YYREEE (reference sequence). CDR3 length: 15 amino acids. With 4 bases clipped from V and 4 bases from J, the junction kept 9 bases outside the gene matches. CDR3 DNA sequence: TGTGCCAGCAGCCTGGCGACAGGGTTGGCAGATACGCAGTATTTT. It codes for CASSLATGLADTQYF.

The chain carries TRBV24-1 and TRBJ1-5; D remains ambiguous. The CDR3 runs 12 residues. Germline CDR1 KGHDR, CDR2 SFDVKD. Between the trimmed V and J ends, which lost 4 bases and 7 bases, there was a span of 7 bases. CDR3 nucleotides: TGTGCCACCAGTGACTATGACCAGCCCCAGCATTTT. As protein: CATSDYDQPQHF.

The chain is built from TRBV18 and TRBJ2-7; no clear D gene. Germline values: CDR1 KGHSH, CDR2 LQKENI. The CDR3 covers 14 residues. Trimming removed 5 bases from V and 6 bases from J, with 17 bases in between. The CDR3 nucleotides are TGTGCCAGCTCAGTAAGGGTTCCTGAATCCGAGCAGTACTTC. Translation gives CASSVRVPESEQYF.

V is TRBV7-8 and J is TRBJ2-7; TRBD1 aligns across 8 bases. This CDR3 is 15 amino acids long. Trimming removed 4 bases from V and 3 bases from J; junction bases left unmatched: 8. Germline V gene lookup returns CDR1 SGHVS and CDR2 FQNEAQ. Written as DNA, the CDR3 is TGTGCCAGCAGCTATACCAGGGGGCAGAGCTACGAGCAGTACTTC. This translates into CASSYTRGQSYEQYF.

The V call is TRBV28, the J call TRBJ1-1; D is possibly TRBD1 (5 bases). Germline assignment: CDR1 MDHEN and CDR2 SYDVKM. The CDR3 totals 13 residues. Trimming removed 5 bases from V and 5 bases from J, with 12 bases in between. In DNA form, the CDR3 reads TGTGCCAGCAGTCCAGGGTTTCGAACTGAAGCTTTCTTT. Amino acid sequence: CASSPGFRTEAFF.

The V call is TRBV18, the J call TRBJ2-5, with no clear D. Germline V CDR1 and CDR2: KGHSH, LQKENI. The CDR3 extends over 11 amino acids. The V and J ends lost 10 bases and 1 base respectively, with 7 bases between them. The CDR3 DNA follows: TGTGCCACAAGAACCCAAGAGACCCAGTACTTC. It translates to CATRTQETQYF.

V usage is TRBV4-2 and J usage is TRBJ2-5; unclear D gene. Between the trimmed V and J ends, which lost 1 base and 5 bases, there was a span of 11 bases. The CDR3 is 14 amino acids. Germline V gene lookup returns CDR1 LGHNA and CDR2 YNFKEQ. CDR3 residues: CASSQGGGLETQYF. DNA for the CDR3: TGTGCCAGCAGCCAAGGGGGTGGTTTGGAGACCCAGTACTTC.

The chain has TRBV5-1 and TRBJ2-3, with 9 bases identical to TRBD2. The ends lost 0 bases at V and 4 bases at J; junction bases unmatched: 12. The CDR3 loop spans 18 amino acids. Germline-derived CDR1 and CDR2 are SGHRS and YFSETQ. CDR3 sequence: CASSLVGVGSGSADTQYF. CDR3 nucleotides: TGCGCCAGCAGCTTGGTAGGGGTTGGTAGCGGGAGCGCAGATACGCAGTATTTT.

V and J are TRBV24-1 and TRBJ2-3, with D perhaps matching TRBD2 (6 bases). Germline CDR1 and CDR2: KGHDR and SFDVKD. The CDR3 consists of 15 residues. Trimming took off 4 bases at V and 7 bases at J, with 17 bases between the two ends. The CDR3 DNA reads TGTGCCACCAGTGACCCTGGCGGGGCCGGAAATACGCAGTATTTT. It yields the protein CATSDPGGAGNTQYF.

CDR3 DNA sequence: TGCGCCAGCAGCCAAACGACAGGGGGCCTCTCTGGAAACACCATATATTTT. Translation: CASSQTTGGLSGNTIYF. The chain carries TRBV4-3 and TRBJ1-3; 10 nucleotides line up with TRBD1. This CDR3 has 17 residues. J lost 0 bases, V lost 2 bases, and 4 bases had no gene match. CDR1 is LGHNA, CDR2 YSLEER, per germline.

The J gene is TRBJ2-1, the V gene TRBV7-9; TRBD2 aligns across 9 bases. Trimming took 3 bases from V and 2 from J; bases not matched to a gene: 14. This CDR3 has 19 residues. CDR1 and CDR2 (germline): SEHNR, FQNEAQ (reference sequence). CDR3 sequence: CASSLIAGALGSPYNEQFF. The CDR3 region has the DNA TGTGCCAGCAGCTTGATAGCGGGAGCCTTGGGATCACCCTACAATGAGCAGTTCTTC.